The 4 T cell receptor beta chains below come from one sample, sequenced in a study of blood T cells in healthy people across ages. The authors ran a second PCR of about 6 to 11 cycles using a sample-barcoded 5' primer and a J-beta primer mix. TCRdb itself ran the 5' RACE reads through MiXCR, one entry per CDR3 protein. The sample consists of some 1 million distinct CDR3 sequences, 40% to 50% of them appearing once. Sequencing input: blood. The receptors come from a woman in her sixties or seventies in good health.

V is TRBV25-1 and J is TRBJ2-5, with TRBD2 matching 7 bases. The end of the DNA fits TRBJ2-7 better, so the J call may be wrong. The CDR3 covers 15 residues. The germline V gene encodes CDR1 MGHDK and CDR2 SYGVNS. In DNA form, the CDR3 reads TGTGCCAGCAGAACCGGGACTACGACCCGAAACGAGCAGTACTTC. Amino acid sequence: CASRTGTTTRNEQYF.

This clonotype turned up a few times. DNA of the CDR3: TGTGCCAGCAGCGCCGAGGGGGCGCGTGGTCAGCCCCAGCATTTT. Encoded protein: CASSAEGARGQPQHF. The chain joins TRBV7-9 to TRBJ1-5; 7 bases agree with TRBD1. The CDR3 is 15 amino acids. Germline V lookup: CDR1 SEHNR, CDR2 FQNEAQ (reference sequence). With 5 bases clipped from V and 6 bases from J, the junction kept 10 bases outside the gene matches.

This clonotype turned up a few times. The gene calls are TRBV7-9 and TRBJ2-3; TRBD2 matches 9 bases. V lost 3 bases, J lost 0 bases, and 4 bases stayed unmatched. Germline loops: CDR1 SEHNR, CDR2 FQNEAQ (reference sequence). The CDR3 has 16 amino acids. The CDR3 is CASSFSSGASTDTQYF. As DNA, the CDR3 is TGTGCCAGCAGCTTTTCTAGCGGGGCTAGCACAGATACGCAGTATTTT.

This clonotype was observed a few times. The CDR3 DNA reads TGTGCCAGCAGTTCGCAGCGGTCGGGGACCCAGTACTTC. It yields the protein CASSSQRSGTQYF. The chain employs TRBV12-3 or TRBV12-4 and TRBJ2-5; possibly TRBD2 for D (5 bases). V lost 4 bases and J lost 7, with 13 bases in between. This CDR3 is 13 amino acids long.